The rows below give T cell receptor beta chains drawn from one sample of a study of blood T cells in healthy people across ages. TCRdb passed the 5' RACE reads through MiXCR, listing each CDR3 protein once. The table includes 700,000 to 850,000 distinct CDR3 sequences, around half detected once. Sequencing input: blood. These receptor sequences come from an elderly man in good health. CDR3s include the opening cysteine and the closing phenylalanine or tryptophan. The D gene is left open where the match is weak. Only part of the rows carry a size: once, few, many, or a class if the clone is expanded.

d_gene | j_gene | v_gene | abundance | CDR3aa | CDR3nt
TRBD2 | TRBJ2-1 | TRBV5-1 | - | CASSWERGPSYNEQFF | TGCGCCAGCAGCTGGGAGCGGGGTCCCTCCTACAATGAGCAGTTCTTC
TRBD2 | TRBJ2-7 | TRBV2 | - | CASSGLAASSYNEQYF | TGTGCCAGCTCGGGTCTAGCGGCTAGCTCCTACAATGAGCAGTACTTC
- | TRBJ2-5 | TRBV7-2 | few | CASSLVYGETQYF | TGTGCCAGCAGCTTAGTGTACGGCGAGACCCAGTACTTC
- | TRBJ1-2 | TRBV2 | once | CASSDYRSSYGYTF | TGTGCCAGCAGTGATTACAGGTCTAGTTATGGCTACACCTTC
TRBD2 | TRBJ2-7 | TRBV29-1 | many | CSVGGSYEQYF | TGCAGCGTGGGCGGGAGTTACGAGCAGTACTTC
- | TRBJ2-7 | TRBV27 | few | CASSFGGSLEQYF | TGTGCCAGCAGTTTCGGAGGGTCCCTCGAGCAGTACTTC
TRBD1 | TRBJ2-5 | TRBV27 | - | CASSLVTGEETQYF | TGTGCCAGCAGTTTAGTTACAGGGGAAGAGACCCAGTACTTC
TRBD1 | TRBJ2-1 | TRBV6-1 | few | CASSAWTGGSYNEQFF | TGTGCCAGCAGTGCGTGGACAGGGGGCTCCTACAATGAGCAGTTCTTC
- | TRBJ2-5 | TRBV18 | - | CASSGTLQETQYF | TGTGCCAGCTCGGGGACACTCCAAGAGACCCAGTACTTC
TRBD2 | TRBJ2-1 | TRBV5-1 | few | CASSLRLAGVNEQFF | TGCGCCAGCAGCTTGAGGTTAGCGGGAGTTAATGAGCAGTTCTTC
- | TRBJ2-5 | TRBV28 | - | CASSFRDTPYAQYF | TGTGCCAGCAGTTTTCGCGACACCCCCTACGCGCAGTACTTC
TRBD2 | TRBJ2-1 | TRBV7-2 | few | CASSLSSSSGSHEQFF | TGTGCCAGCAGCTTAAGTTCGTCTAGCGGGTCGCATGAGCAGTTCTTC
- | TRBJ2-5 | TRBV7-3 | - | CASSLMALRKETQYF | TGTGCCAGCAGCTTAATGGCACTTAGGAAAGAGACCCAGTACTTC
- | TRBJ1-1 | TRBV5-6 | few | CASSLDGGTEAFF | TGTGCCAGCAGCTTGGATGGGGGCACTGAAGCTTTCTTT
- | TRBJ2-7 | TRBV7-9 | - | CASSLGEEQYF | TGTGCCAGCAGTCTGGGGGAGGAGCAGTACTTC
TRBD2 | TRBJ2-4 | TRBV23-1 | - | CASSQYERGRRSVAKNIQYF | TGCGCCAGCAGTCAATATGAGCGGGGACGGAGAAGCGTAGCCAAAAACATTCAGTACTTC
TRBD1 | TRBJ2-7 | TRBV12-3/TRBV12-4 | - | CASSQTGGYYEQYF | TGTGCCAGCAGTCAGACAGGGGGCTACTACGAGCAGTACTTC
TRBD2 | TRBJ2-3 | TRBV6-1 | - | CASLAGDLSRDTQYF | TGTGCCAGCTTAGCGGGGGACCTGAGTCGGGATACGCAGTATTTT
- | TRBJ2-1 | TRBV29-1 | few | CSVEGGEQFF | TGCAGCGTTGAAGGGGGTGAGCAGTTCTTC
- | TRBJ2-5 | TRBV6-5 | few | CASSPRQSTAEQYF | TGTGCCAGCTCCCCCCGACAATCTACGGCGGAGCAGTACTTC
- | TRBJ2-5 | TRBV29-1 | - | CSVYGGPGETQYF | TGCAGCGTTTATGGGGGACCCGGGGAGACCCAGTACTTC
TRBD1 | TRBJ1-2 | TRBV10-2 | - | CASSGTGPMNGYTF | TGCGCCAGCAGCGGGACAGGACCTATGAACGGCTACACCTTC
TRBD1 | TRBJ2-7 | TRBV15 | - | CATSRDWTGSYEQYF | TGTGCCACCAGCAGAGATTGGACAGGGAGCTACGAGCAGTACTTC
TRBD1 | TRBJ2-7 | TRBV10-3 | - | CAIRGQGEQYF | TGTGCCATCAGGGGACAGGGTGAGCAGTACTTC
TRBD1 | TRBJ1-4 | TRBV29-1 | few | CSVDGTGGGKLFF | TGCAGCGTTGATGGGACAGGGGGCGGGAAACTGTTTTTT
TRBD1 | TRBJ2-7 | TRBV28 | - | CASRTGTGAPYEQYF | TGTGCCAGCAGAACCGGGACAGGGGCCCCCTACGAGCAGTACTTC
- | TRBJ2-3 | TRBV6-1 | - | CASSGGIWGSDTQYF | TGTGCCAGCAGTGGTGGGATTTGGGGCTCAGATACGCAGTATTTT
- | TRBJ2-5 | TRBV20-1 | - | CSAREPALGETQYF | TGCAGTGCTAGAGAACCGGCACTTGGGGAGACCCAGTACTTC